These 10 T cell receptor beta chains came from one sample sequenced in a study of beta chain features in type 1 diabetes (dated 2018 in TCRdb). Libraries were made using the immunoSEQ multiplex PCR assay. The entire amount of isolated RNA was reverse transcribed using the High Capacity cDNA Reverse Transcription Kit, so the sequenced TCRB transcripts were expressed ones. TCRdb re-hosts the immuneACCESS table, in-frame sequences only. Its copies lack some clones; in the studies checked, an unresolved V gene accounts for under half of them, and the cause for the rest is not known. This sample gives about 370,000 clones in total; 8.5% to 10% of them show up just once. The ten most abundant clones make up less than 0.65% of the sample. Study-wide conclusions, independent of this receptor: A moderate but significant shortening of TCRB CDR3 length was observed in type 1 diabetes patients in all four CD4+ subsets.

These receptors' antigens are unknown. Specimen: central memory CD4+ T cells from blood. These receptors were collected from a man younger than 40 with type 1 diabetes.

The chain links TRBV29-1 to TRBJ1-1, with no clear D. V was shortened by 3 bases and J by 1 base, with 6 bases between the two germline ends. This CDR3 contains 12 residues. Looked up from germline, CDR1 is SQVTM and CDR2 is ANQGSEA. CDR3 sequence (DNA): TGCAGCGTTGATTCAGGGAACACTGAAGCTTTCTTT. This encodes CSVDSGNTEAFF.

This chain joins TRBV28 and TRBJ1-1; no clear D. The length of the CDR3 is 12 residues. Germline values: CDR1 MDHEN, CDR2 SYDVKM. V was trimmed by 1 base and J by 10 bases, leaving 10 bases between them. The CDR3 nucleotides read TGTGCCAGCAGTTTATCTCCCCGGGGAGCTTTCTTT. Protein sequence: CASSLSPRGAFF.

The gene calls are TRBV7-2 and TRBJ2-1; the match to TRBD2 covers 9 bases. CDR3 length: 15 amino acids. Germline lookup yields CDR1 SGHTA and CDR2 FQGNSA. V lost 6 bases and J lost 4; bases outside the gene matches: 7. CDR3 in amino acids: CASSTREGPYNEQFF. The CDR3 DNA is TGTGCCAGCAGTACGCGGGAGGGCCCGTACAATGAGCAGTTCTTC.

The genes are TRBV5-4 and TRBJ1-2; D unclear. The germline V and J ends were trimmed by 4 bases and 7 bases, with 17 bases remaining between them. Germline CDR1 is SGHNT and CDR2 is YYREEE (reference sequence). The CDR3 is made up of 14 amino acids. The CDR3 sequence is CASSRVPEDGGYTF. In DNA form, the CDR3 reads TGTGCCAGCAGCCGGGTCCCAGAGGATGGTGGCTACACCTTC. Full variable domain (rest looked up from reference TRBV5-4 and TRBJ1-2): ETGVTQSPTHLIKTRGQQVTLRCSSQSGHNTVSWYQQALGQGPQFIFQYYREEENGRGNFPPRFSGLQFPNYSSELNVNALELDDSALYLCASSRVPEDGGYTFGSGTRLTVV.

The sample holds many counts of this clone. This chain joins TRBV10-3 and TRBJ2-5; the D is unclear. The CDR3 covers 15 residues. Germline loops: CDR1 ENHRY, CDR2 SYGVKD. V shed 3 bases and J shed 5 bases, with 16 bases lying between them. In DNA, the CDR3 is TGTGCCATCAGTGAAGAGTCTGAAATAGAGGAGACCCAGTACTTC. Its protein product is CAISEESEIEETQYF.

The CDR3 is CASSSGNEQFF. DNA of the CDR3: TGTGCCAGCAGTTCGGGCAATGAGCAGTTCTTC. The chain joins TRBV6-1 to TRBJ2-1; D not resolved. The V gene's germline CDR1 is MNHNS and CDR2 SASEGT. The germline V and J ends were trimmed by 5 bases and 6 bases, with 5 bases remaining between them. This CDR3 region has 11 residues.

On this clone itself: This CDR3 is missing its conserved last phenylalanine or tryptophan, likely due to a read error. CDR3 sequence (DNA): TGTGCCAGCAGCCCGGGGTACGAACAGTACCTC. Its translation: CASSPGYEQYL. The V gene is TRBV14, the J gene TRBJ2-7; weak D call: TRBD2 (5 bases). This CDR3 has 11 amino acids. Germline V gene lookup returns CDR1 SGHDN and CDR2 FVKESK.

The chain is built from TRBV7-9 and TRBJ2-1; a weak D match, TRBD2 (6 bases). The V gene lost 5 bases and the J gene lost 6 bases, with 14 bases spanning the gap. The CDR3 extends over 14 amino acids. Germline V gene data show CDR1 as SEHNR and CDR2 as FQNEAQ (reference sequence). As DNA, the CDR3 is TGTGCCAGCAGCCCCCTTGCGGGACGCAATGAGCAGTTCTTC. This gives the protein CASSPLAGRNEQFF.

This clone appeared many times. The chain joins TRBV29-1 to TRBJ2-1; D remains unclear. With 7 bases removed from V and 3 bases from J, the gap between germline ends came to 10 bases. The CDR3 extends over 12 amino acids. In germline, CDR1 is SQVTM, CDR2 ANQGSEA. In DNA, the CDR3 is TGCAGCGCGACGGAAGTCTACAATGAGCAGTTCTTC. This codes for CSATEVYNEQFF.

This clone came up a few times. The chain links TRBV5-1 to TRBJ2-5, with TRBD2 as a possible D gene (6 bases). Per the germline V gene, CDR1 is SGHRS and CDR2 is YFSETQ. Trimming took 7 bases from V and 5 from J, leaving 21 bases between them. The CDR3 extends over 15 amino acids. This CDR3 is CASGTTGTGGETQYF. CDR3 sequence (DNA): TGCGCCAGCGGCACGACGGGGACTGGAGGGGAGACCCAGTACTTC. The full variable domain, with the rest looked up from reference TRBV5-1 and TRBJ2-5, is KAGVTQTPRYLIKTRGQQVTLSCSPISGHRSVSWYQQTPGQGLQFLFEYFSETQRNKGNFPGRFSGRQFSNSRSEMNVSTLELGDSALYLCASGTTGTGGETQYFGPGTRLLVL.